The rows below give T cell receptor beta chains drawn from one sample of a study of CD8 T cells in Susac syndrome. TCRdb redid the calling of the immunoSEQ multiplex PCR reads with MiXCR, one entry per CDR3 protein. Of 150,000 to 200,000 distinct CDR3 sequences listed, about 90% are singletons. Sample: CD4+ T cells from PBMCs. Receptors were obtained from a human donor in good health. Both conserved end residues are part of each CDR3. D genes are given only for firm matches. Only some rows state a clone size, as once, few, many or a class for expanded clones.

>TRBD1|.|TRBJ2-7|TRBV2
CASSDWDRATYEQYF
TGTGCCAGCAGTGATTGGGACAGGGCGACCTACGAGCAGTACTTC
>TRBD2|.|TRBJ2-7|TRBV27
CASSFLAGGTRGSYEQYF
TGTGCCAGCAGCTTCCTAGCGGGAGGTACGCGAGGCTCCTACGAGCAGTACTTC
>TRBD1|once|TRBJ2-2|TRBV28
CASSLWRTGHTNTGELFF
TGTGCCAGCAGTTTATGGAGGACAGGGCATACGAACACCGGGGAGCTGTTTTTT
>TRBD1|.|TRBJ1-6|TRBV29-1
CSARTGQDSPLHF
TGCAGCGCACGGACAGGTCAAGATTCACCCCTCCACTTT
>TRBD1|.|TRBJ1-2|TRBV5-6
CASSWAGQGHGYTF
TGTGCCAGCAGCTGGGCGGGACAGGGCCATGGCTACACCTTC
>.|few|TRBJ2-6|TRBV5-1
CASSARLSGANVLTF
TGCGCCAGCAGCGCACGTCTCTCTGGGGCCAACGTCCTGACTTTC
>.|.|TRBJ1-1|TRBV7-9
CASTVQGTMNTEAFF
TGTGCCAGCACCGTACAGGGAACCATGAACACTGAAGCTTTCTTT
>.|.|TRBJ2-5|TRBV28
CAITPGADQETQYF
TGTGCCATTACACCAGGGGCGGACCAAGAGACCCAGTACTTC
>.|.|TRBJ2-7|TRBV28
CASSLGAGAPYEQYF
TGTGCCAGCAGTTTGGGGGCAGGAGCCCCCTACGAGCAGTACTTC
>TRBD1|.|TRBJ1-2|TRBV3-1
CASNHVQGGYGYTF
TGTGCCAGCAACCACGTCCAGGGGGGCTATGGCTACACCTTC
>.|.|TRBJ2-1|TRBV5-1
CASSLGGLNEQFF
TGCGCCAGCAGCTTGGGCGGCTTAAATGAGCAGTTCTTC
>.|.|TRBJ1-1|TRBV9
CASDTGGLDTEAFF
TGTGCCAGCGACACCGGGGGTTTGGACACTGAAGCTTTCTTT
>.|.|TRBJ2-7|TRBV12-3/TRBV12-4
CASSLDGVNYEQYF
TGTGCCAGCAGTTTAGATGGGGTTAACTACGAGCAGTACTTC
>.|.|TRBJ2-2|TRBV7-3
CASSFDWYTGELFF
TGTGCCAGCAGCTTCGACTGGTACACCGGGGAGCTGTTTTTT
>.|.|TRBJ1-5|TRBV11-2
CASSEHTSNQPQHF
TGTGCCAGCAGCGAGCACACCAGCAATCAGCCCCAGCATTTT
>.|.|TRBJ1-1|TRBV13
CASSPNRGNTEAFF
TGTGCCAGCAGCCCCAATCGGGGGAACACTGAAGCTTTCTTT
>TRBD1|.|TRBJ2-3|TRBV20-1
CRAYTRDRTSDTQYF
TGCAGAGCCTACACCCGGGACAGAACCTCAGATACGCAGTATTTT
>.|.|TRBJ1-6|TRBV7-2
CASSGLGDYSPLHF
TGTGCCAGCAGCGGACTTGGGGATTATTCACCCCTCCACTTT
>TRBD2|.|TRBJ2-5|TRBV4-2
CASSPILAGDETQYF
TGTGCCAGCAGCCCTATACTAGCGGGAGACGAGACCCAGTACTTC
>TRBD1|.|TRBJ2-3|TRBV6-5
CASPSGQATDTQYF
TGTGCCAGCCCCTCGGGACAGGCCACAGATACGCAGTATTTT
>.|.|TRBJ2-1|TRBV6-2/TRBV6-3
CASHGKTLNEQFF
TGTGCCAGTCACGGCAAAACCCTCAATGAGCAGTTCTTC
>.|.|TRBJ2-1|TRBV20-1
CSARDGTGPQFF
TGCAGTGCTAGAGATGGTACCGGACCCCAGTTCTTC
>TRBD2|.|TRBJ2-7|TRBV9
CASSVGTSGGADYEQYF
TGTGCCAGCAGCGTAGGGACTAGCGGGGGGGCCGACTACGAGCAGTACTTC
>.|.|TRBJ2-7|TRBV7-2
CASSLGGREDEQYF
TGTGCCAGCAGCTTAGGTGGCAGGGAAGACGAGCAGTACTTC
>TRBD1|once|TRBJ1-5|TRBV18
CASSPPGQGGQQPQHF
TGTGCCAGCTCACCCCCGGGACAGGGAGGGCAACAGCCCCAGCATTTT
>.|.|TRBJ1-1|TRBV14
CASSQAQGSAVNTEAFF
TGTGCCAGCAGCCAAGCCCAGGGGAGTGCGGTGAACACTGAAGCTTTCTTT
>.|.|TRBJ1-1|TRBV2
CASSSYGGAFF
TGTGCCAGCAGCAGCTACGGGGGGGCTTTCTTT